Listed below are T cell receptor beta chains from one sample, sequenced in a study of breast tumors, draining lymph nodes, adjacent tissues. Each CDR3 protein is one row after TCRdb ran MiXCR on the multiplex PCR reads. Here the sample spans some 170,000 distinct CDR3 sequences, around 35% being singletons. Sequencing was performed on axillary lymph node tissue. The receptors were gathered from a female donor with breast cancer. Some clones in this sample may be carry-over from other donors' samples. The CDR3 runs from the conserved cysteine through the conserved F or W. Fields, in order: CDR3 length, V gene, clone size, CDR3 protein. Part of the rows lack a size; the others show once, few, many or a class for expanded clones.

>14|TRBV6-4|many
CASSDSKDSHEQYF
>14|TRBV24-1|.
CATRETGGQETQYF
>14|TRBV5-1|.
CASSLGTGYEKLFF
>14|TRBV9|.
CASSVGGYNQPQHF
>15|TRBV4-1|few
CASSQPIIRDAEAFF
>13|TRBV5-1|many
CASSLEGYQPQHF
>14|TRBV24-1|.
CAASSREGDQPQHF
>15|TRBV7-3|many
CASSPGTGFQETQYF
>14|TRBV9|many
CASSMRSGYNEQFF
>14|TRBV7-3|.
CASSSWGAGGEQYF
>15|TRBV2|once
CASSVGGESNYGYTF
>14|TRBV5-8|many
CASSSGQRTYEQYF
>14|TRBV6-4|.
CASSQTGKAGEPFF
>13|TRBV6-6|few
CASSHWVTDTQYF
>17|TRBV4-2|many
CASSHQTSGSSYNEQFF
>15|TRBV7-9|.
CASSLTAGERETQYF
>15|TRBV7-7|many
CASSPGGGSTDTQYF
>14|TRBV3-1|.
CASSQRRMNTEAFF
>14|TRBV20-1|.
CSARRRGKNYGYTF
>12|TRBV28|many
CASSPPQGTQYF
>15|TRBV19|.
CASKTGPSGTDTQYF
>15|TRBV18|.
CASSPPGGQRETQYF
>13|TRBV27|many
CASSFPGGYGYTF
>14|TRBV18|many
CASSPLKASYEQYF
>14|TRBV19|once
CASSIFRGWDEQFF
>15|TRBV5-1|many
CASSLIAPNTDTQYF
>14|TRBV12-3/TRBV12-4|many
CASSRRSLSYEQYF
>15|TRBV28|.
CASSSGGRGGNTIYF
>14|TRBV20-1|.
CSASSRTGPYEQYF
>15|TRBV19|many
CASSQGRSGANVLTF
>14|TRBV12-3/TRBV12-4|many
CASSLRGVTYEQYF
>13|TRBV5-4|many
CASRTLGGSEQYF
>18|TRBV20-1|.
CSARQRDRLASSTDTQYF
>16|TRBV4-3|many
CASSQNFRGSTGELFF
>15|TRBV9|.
CASSIQGSGANVLAF
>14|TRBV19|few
CASSPSADRAEAFF
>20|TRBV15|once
CATSRTPGLAGGKNTGELFF
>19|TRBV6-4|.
CASSDLEGAGRGAGNTIYF
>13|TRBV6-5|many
CASSDDRNSPLHF
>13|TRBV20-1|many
CSGGSSYNSPLHF
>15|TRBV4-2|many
CASSQDGRGNEKLFF
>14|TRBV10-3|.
CAISRTGDNQPQHF
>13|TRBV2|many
CGVRSSSYNEQFF
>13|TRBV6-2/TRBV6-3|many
CASSSVGFREQYF
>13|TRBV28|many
CASSSRVGYGYTF
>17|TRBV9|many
CASSPSLAGGPGDTQYF